A single TCR beta chain is shown here with its context. Per the study methods: It was from reference gene primer amplification that nucleated cell counts were estimated. Assay used: immunoSEQ multiplex PCR; TCRdb lists only in-frame clones, some missing. That table gives V, J and clone size, and the DNA gave D and trimming. This sample yields 150,000 to 200,000 clones, of which 70% to 90% are seen a single time; more than 20% belongs to the top ten. The source of the sample is a study of blood T cell repertoires in COVID-19. Overall study context: Specimens from acute and convalescent COVID-19 originated in the United States, Italy and Spain. From T cells, B-cell-depleted T cells, or PBMCs came the material, which was cDNA or gDNA.

The V gene end was trimmed by 6 bases and the J gene end by 0 bases; junction bases not matched to a gene: 6. Germline-derived CDR1 and CDR2 are MNHEY and SVGAGI. CDR3 length: 15 residues. This TCR was sampled from a man between 65 and 79 years old with active or convalescent COVID-19. The chain carries TRBV6-5 and TRBJ1-1; 8 nucleotides match TRBD1. The source material was peripheral blood. In nucleotides, the CDR3 is TGTGCCAGCAGAGGACAGGGAACTATGAACACTGAAGCTTTCTTT. Its protein product is CASRGQGTMNTEAFF.